This T cell receptor (beta chain) came from a study of blood T cell repertoires in COVID-19. Method: immunoSEQ multiplex PCR; TCRdb's copy keeps in-frame clones and lacks some. Of roughly 200,000 clones listed, less than 95% are singletons. Germline V CDR1 and CDR2: MNHNS, SASEGT. The CDR3 is made up of 14 amino acids. With 0 bases removed from V and 6 bases from J, the gap between germline ends came to 12 bases. The sample taken for sequencing was peripheral blood. This receptor was obtained from a man between 25 and 39 years old with COVID-19, enrolled during active disease. The chain employs TRBV6-1 and TRBJ2-7, with D perhaps matching TRBD2 (7 bases). The CDR3 loop is CASSEAPGEGEQYF. CDR3 in DNA: TGTGCCAGCAGTGAAGCGCCAGGGGAGGGCGAGCAGTACTTC.